This T cell receptor beta chain was recorded in a study of T cells in Graves' hyperthyroidism and ophthalmopathy. Active moderate-to-severe ophthalmopathy, Clinical Activity Score at least 3, NOSPECS at least 4, under 3 months' duration. Diagnoses were established using clinical symptoms, serum thyroxine and TRAb, thyroid ultrasound and orbital computed tomography. Amplification targeted TCR beta CDR3 regions from RNA transcripts. RT-PCR in the first round (using the HTBI primer set) targeted the TCR CDR3. TCRdb ran MiXCR on the multiplex PCR reads and lists one entry per CDR3 protein. The sample carries hundreds of thousands of distinct CDR3 sequences, more than 15% recorded once. This CDR3 has 17 residues. CDR1 is MNHEY, CDR2 SMNVEV, per germline (reference sequence). V gave up 5 bases and J gave up 5 bases, with 24 bases separating them. This clonotype was seen repeatedly, ten times or more.

Source material: blood. This TCR was recovered from a woman aged 40 to 50 with Graves' ophthalmopathy. The J gene is TRBJ2-5, the V gene TRBV27; D possibly corresponds to TRBD2 (5 bases). CDR3 DNA: TGTGCCAGCAGTCCACTAGTTGTGGGGTCGAGTTACGAGACCCAGTACTTC. Translation: CASSPLVVGSSYETQYF.